This TCR beta chain was recorded in a study of T cell responses to AZD1222 COVID-19 vaccine. Study-wide points: The span of vaccine-associated CD4 TCRs extended across spike, with dominance at 160-218 and 743-854.

Clones were sequenced by immunoSEQ multiplex PCR, and TCRdb holds only the in-frame ones, with some missing. The data hold roughly 150,000 clones, with 88% observed a single time. With regard to this clone: Its target is not known.

The CDR3 contains 17 residues. Germline CDR1 and CDR2: LNHDA and SQIVND (reference sequence). Trimming stripped 0 bases from V and 2 bases from J, with 13 bases between. Specimen: peripheral blood, collected on day 0 of MenACWY control vaccination. This sequence joins TRBV19 and TRBJ1-4; weak D call: TRBD1 (6 bases). This clonotype was sampled from an adult in good health. CDR3 sequence reads: CASSIEGGLWTNEKLFF. The CDR3 coding sequence is TGTGCCAGTAGTATAGAAGGGGGGCTGTGGACTAATGAAAAACTGTTTTTT.